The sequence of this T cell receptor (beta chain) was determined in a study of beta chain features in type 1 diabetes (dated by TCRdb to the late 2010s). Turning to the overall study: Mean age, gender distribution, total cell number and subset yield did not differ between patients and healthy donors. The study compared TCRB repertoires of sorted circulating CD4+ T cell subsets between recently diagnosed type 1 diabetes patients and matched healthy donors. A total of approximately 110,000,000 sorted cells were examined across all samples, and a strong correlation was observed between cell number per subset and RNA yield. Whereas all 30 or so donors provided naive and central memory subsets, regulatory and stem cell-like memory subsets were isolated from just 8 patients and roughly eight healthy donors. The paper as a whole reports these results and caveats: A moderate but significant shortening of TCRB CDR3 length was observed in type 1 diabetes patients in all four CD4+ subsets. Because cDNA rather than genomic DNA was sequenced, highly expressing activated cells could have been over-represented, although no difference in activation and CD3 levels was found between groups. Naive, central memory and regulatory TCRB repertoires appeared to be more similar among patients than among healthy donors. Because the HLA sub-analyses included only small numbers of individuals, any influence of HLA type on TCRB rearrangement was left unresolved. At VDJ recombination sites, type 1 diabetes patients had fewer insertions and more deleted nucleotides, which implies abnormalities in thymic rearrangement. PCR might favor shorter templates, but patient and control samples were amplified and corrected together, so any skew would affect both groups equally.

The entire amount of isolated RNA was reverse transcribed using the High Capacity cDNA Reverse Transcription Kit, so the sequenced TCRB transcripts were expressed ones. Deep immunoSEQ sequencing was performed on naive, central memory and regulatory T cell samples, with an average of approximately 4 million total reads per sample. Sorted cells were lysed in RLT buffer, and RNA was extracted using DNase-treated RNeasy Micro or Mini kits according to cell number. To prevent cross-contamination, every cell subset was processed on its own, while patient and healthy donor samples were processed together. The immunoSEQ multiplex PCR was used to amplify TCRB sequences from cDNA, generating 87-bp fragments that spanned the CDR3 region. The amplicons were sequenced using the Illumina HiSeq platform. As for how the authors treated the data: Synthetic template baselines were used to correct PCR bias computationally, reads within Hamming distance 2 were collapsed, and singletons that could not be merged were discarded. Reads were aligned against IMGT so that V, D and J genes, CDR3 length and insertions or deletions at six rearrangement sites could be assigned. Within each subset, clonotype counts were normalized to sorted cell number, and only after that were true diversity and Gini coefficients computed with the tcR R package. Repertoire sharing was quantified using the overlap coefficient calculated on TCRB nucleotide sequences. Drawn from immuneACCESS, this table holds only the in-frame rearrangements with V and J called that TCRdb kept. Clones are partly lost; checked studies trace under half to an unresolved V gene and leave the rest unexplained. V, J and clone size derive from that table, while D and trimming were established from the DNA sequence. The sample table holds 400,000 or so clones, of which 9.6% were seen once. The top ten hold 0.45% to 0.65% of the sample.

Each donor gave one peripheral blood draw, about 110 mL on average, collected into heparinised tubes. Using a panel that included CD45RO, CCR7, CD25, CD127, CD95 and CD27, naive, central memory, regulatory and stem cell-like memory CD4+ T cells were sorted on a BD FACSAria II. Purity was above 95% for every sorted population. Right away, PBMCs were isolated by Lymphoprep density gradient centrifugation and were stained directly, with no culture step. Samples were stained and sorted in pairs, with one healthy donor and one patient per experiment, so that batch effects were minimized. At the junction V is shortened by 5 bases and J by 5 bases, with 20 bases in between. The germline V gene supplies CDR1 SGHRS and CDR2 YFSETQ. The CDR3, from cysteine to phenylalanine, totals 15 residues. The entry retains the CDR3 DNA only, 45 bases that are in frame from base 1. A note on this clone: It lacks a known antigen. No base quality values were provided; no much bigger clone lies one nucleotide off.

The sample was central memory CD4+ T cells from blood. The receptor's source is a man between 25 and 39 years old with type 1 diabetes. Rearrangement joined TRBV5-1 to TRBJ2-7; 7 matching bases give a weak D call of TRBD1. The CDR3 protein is CASRERVTGEDEQYF. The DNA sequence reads TGCGCCAGCAGAGAGAGGGTTACAGGGGAGGACGAGCAGTACTTC.